This T cell receptor (beta chain) derives from a study of cytomegalovirus exposure and HLA in healthy donors. Overall study results and limits: Rarity held for most TCR sequences, but there were some public TCRs that occurred in many donors. Cytomegalovirus status was reportedly diagnosed by the classifier with high sensitivity and specificity.

This clone was counted once. The antigen remains unidentified. TCRdb's table, derived via immunoSEQ multiplex PCR, lists solely in-frame clones and lacks some. Of about 130,000 clones in the sample, about 87% were seen once. J was trimmed by 5 bases and V by 1 base; bases with no gene match: 7. The CDR3 is 16 residues long. The V gene's germline CDR1 is LGHNA and CDR2 YNFKEQ. These donors were members of the approximately 110-subject validation cohort, a group separate from the approximately 640-subject first cohort. This chain joins TRBV4-2 and TRBJ2-3; 9 nucleotides agree with TRBD1. The source is a woman in her 30s in good health and CMV-seropositive. Specimen: PBMCs. The CDR3 protein is CASSQVDRGSEDTQYF. The CDR3 nucleotides are TGTGCCAGCAGCCAAGTTGACAGGGGGAGCGAAGATACGCAGTATTTT.